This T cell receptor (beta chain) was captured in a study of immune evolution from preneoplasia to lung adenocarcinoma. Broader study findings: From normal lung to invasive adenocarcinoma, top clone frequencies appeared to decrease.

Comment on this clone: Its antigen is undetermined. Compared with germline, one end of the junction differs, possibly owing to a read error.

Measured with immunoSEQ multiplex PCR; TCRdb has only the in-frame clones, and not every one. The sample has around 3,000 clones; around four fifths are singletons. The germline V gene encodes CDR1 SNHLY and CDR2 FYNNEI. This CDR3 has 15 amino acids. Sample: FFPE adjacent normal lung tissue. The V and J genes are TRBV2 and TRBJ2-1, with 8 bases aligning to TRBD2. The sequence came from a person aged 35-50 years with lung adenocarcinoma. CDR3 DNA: TGTGCCAGCAGTAAAGCGGGAGAGGCCTACAATGAGCAGTTCTTC. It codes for CASSKAGEAYNEQFF.